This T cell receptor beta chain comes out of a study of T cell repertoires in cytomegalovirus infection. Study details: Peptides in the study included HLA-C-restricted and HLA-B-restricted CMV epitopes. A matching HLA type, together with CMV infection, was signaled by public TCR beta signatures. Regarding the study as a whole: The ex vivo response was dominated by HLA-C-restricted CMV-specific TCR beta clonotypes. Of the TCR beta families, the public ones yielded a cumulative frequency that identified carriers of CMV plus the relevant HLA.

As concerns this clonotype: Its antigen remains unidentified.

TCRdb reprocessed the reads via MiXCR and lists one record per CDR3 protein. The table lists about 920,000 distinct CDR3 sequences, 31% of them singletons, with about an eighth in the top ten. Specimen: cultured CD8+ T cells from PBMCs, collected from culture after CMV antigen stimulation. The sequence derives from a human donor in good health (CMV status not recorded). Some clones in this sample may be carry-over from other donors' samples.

The CDR3 loop is CASTSRLGAFNYEQYF. The CDR3 nucleotides read TGTGCCAGCACGAGCCGATTAGGGGCGTTTAACTACGAGCAGTACTTC. V is TRBV6-1 and J is TRBJ2-7; perhaps TRBD1 as D (5 bases). The V end lost 7 bases, the J end lost 3 bases, and 22 bases lay between the germline ends. Germline CDR1 MNHNS, CDR2 SASEGT. CDR3 length: 16 residues.